These 2 T cell receptor beta chains came from one sample sequenced in a study of OX40 agonist ivuxolimab in advanced cancers. TCRdb's copy holds only in-frame clones and misses some; the assay was immunoSEQ multiplex PCR. The table has about 22,000 clones, approximately 86% seen once; the top ten hold approximately 23%. The material sequenced was CD4+ or CD8+ T cells sorted from blood, taken in a trial of the OX40 agonist ivuxolimab. Receptor source: an adult with an advanced solid tumor such as melanoma, head and neck, liver or kidney cancer.

This chain joins TRBV5-8 and TRBJ1-5; D is uncertain. This CDR3 comprises 19 residues. Germline loops: CDR1 SGHTS, CDR2 YDEGEE. V was cut by 0 bases and J by 0 bases, with 19 bases left in between. In DNA form, the CDR3 reads TGTGCCAGCAGCTTGGCCCCTCGCACAGTACTTTATAGCAATCAGCCCCAGCATTTT. Its translation is CASSLAPRTVLYSNQPQHF.

This clone was seen once. The chain links TRBV9 to TRBJ2-1, with TRBD1 as a possible D gene (5 bases). Germline values: CDR1 SGDLS, CDR2 YYNGEE. The CDR3 covers 14 residues. Trimming took off 0 bases at V and 10 bases at J, with 14 bases between the two ends. DNA of the CDR3: TGTGCCAGCAGCGTAGCTGGGGTAGGGGCCGAGCAGTTCTTC. Its translation: CASSVAGVGAEQFF.